This T cell receptor (beta chain) came from a study of blood T cell repertoires in COVID-19. Study background: Spain, Italy and the United States supplied samples that represented acute and convalescent COVID-19. The analysed material was cDNA or gDNA that came from T cells, B-cell-depleted T cells, or PBMCs.

As originally analysed: Amplification of reference gene primers was used by the study to estimate nucleated cell counts. The repertoire was sequenced with immunoSEQ multiplex PCR; TCRdb's copy has only in-frame clones and lacks some. The D gene and trimming were derived from the DNA, and the V and J assignments and clone size from that table. The data show about 100,000 clones, approximately 84% seen once. Germline loops: CDR1 LNHNV, CDR2 YYDKDF (reference sequence). This CDR3 has 17 residues. The junction had 15 bases not matched to a gene; V was cut back by 5 bases and J by 3 bases. The gene calls are TRBV15 and TRBJ2-5; TRBD1 agrees at 7 bases. Sequenced: peripheral blood. The TCR sequence derives from a man in his forties or fifties with active or convalescent COVID-19. CDR3 sequence reads: CATSGGQGVGAKETQYF. DNA for the CDR3: TGTGCCACCAGCGGGGGCCAGGGGGTTGGGGCAAAAGAGACCCAGTACTTC.